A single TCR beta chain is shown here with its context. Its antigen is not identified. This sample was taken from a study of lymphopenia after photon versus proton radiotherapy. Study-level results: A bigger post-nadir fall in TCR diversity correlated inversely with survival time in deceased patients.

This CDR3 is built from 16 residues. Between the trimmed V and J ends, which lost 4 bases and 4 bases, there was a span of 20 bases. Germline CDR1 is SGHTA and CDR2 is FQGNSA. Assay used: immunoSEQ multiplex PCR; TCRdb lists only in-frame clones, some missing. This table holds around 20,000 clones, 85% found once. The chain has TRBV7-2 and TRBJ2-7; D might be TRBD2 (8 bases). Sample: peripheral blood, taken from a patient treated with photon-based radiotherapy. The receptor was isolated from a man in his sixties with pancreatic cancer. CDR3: CASSSRGGTSSYEQYF. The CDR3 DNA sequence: TGTGCCAGCAGCTCCAGGGGGGGGACTAGTTCATACGAGCAGTACTTC.